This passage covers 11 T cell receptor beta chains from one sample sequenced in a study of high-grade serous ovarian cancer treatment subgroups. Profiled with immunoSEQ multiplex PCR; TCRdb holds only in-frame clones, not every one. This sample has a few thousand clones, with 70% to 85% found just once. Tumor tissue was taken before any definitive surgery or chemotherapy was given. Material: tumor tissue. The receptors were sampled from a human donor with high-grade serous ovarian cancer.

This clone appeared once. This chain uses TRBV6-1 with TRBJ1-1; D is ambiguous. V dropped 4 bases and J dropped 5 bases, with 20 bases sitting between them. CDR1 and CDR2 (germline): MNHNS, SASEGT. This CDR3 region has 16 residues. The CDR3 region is CASSGWTVDPRTEAFF. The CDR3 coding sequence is TGTGCCAGCAGTGGTTGGACGGTGGACCCTAGGACTGAAGCTTTCTTT.

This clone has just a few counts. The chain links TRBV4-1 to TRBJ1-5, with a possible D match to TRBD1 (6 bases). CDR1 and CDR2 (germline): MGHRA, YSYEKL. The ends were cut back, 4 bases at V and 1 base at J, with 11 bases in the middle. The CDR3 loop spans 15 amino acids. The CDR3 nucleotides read TGCGCCAGCAGCCCAGGGGTCTGGAGCAATCAGCCCCAGCATTTT. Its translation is CASSPGVWSNQPQHF.

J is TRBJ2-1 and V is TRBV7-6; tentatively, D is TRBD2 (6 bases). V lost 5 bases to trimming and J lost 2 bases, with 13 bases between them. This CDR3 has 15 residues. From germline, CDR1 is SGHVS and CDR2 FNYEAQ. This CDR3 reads CASSHASGAYNEQFF. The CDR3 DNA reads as TGTGCCAGCAGCCACGCGTCGGGGGCCTACAATGAGCAGTTCTTC.

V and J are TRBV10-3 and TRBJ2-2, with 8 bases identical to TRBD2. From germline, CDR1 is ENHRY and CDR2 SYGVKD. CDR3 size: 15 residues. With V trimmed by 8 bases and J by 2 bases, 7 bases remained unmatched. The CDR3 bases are TGTGCCATCCGCCGCGGGGGGACTAACACCGGGGAGCTGTTTTTT. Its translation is CAIRRGGTNTGELFF.

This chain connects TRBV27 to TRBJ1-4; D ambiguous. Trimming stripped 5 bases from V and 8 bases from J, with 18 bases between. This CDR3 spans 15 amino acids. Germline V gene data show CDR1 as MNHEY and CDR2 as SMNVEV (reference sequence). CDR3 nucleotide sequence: TGTGCCAGCAGTCCCACAAGACCATCCAGGGAAAAACTGTTTTTT. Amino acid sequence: CASSPTRPSREKLFF.

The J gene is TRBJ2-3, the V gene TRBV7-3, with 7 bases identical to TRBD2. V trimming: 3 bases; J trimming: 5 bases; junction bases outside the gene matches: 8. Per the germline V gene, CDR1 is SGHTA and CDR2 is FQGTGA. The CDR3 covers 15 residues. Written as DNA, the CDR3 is TGTGCCAGCAGCTTGCTAGCGGCGAAGGTAGATACGCAGTATTTT. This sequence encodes CASSLLAAKVDTQYF.

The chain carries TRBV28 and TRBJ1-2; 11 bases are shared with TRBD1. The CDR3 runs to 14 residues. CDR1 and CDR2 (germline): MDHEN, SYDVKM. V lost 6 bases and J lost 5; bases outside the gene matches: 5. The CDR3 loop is CASSRGTGGYGYTF. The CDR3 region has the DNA TGTGCCAGCAGCAGGGGGACAGGGGGGTATGGCTACACCTTC.

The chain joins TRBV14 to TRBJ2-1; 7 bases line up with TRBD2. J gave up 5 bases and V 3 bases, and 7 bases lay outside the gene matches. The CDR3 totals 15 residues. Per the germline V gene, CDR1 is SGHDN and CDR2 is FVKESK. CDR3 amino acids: CASSQWGEGNNEQFF. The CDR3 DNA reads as TGTGCCAGCAGCCAGTGGGGGGAGGGCAACAATGAGCAGTTCTTC.

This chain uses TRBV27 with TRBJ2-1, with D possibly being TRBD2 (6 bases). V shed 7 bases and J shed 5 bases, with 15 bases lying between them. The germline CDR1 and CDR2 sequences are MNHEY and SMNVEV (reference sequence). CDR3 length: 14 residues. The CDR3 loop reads CASKTSKLHNEQFF. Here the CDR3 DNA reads TGTGCCAGCAAGACTAGTAAACTCCACAATGAGCAGTTCTTC.

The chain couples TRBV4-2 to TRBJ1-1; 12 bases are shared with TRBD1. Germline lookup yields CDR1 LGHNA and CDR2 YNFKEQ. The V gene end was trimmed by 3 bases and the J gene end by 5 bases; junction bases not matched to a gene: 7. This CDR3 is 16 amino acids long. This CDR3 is CASSHGGTGGLTEAFF. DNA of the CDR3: TGTGCCAGCAGCCATGGCGGGACAGGGGGCTTGACTGAAGCTTTCTTT.

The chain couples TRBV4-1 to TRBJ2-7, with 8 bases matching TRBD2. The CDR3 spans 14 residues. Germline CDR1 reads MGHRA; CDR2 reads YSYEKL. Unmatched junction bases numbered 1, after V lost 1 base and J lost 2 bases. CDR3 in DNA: TGCGCCAGCAGCCAAGCCGGGGGGGCCTACGAGCAGTACTTC. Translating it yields CASSQAGGAYEQYF.